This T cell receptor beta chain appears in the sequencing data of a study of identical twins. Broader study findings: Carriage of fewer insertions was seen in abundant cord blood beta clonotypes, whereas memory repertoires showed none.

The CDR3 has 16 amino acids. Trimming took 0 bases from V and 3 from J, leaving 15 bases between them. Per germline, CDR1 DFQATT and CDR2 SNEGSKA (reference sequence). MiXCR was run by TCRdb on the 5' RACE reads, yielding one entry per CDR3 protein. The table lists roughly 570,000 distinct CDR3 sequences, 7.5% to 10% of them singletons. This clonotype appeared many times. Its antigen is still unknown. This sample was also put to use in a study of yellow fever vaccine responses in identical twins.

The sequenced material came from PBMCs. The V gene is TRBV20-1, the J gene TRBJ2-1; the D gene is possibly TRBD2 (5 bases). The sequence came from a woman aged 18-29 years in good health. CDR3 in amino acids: CSARDPGDGDYNEQFF. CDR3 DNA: TGCAGTGCTAGAGATCCCGGTGACGGGGACTACAATGAGCAGTTCTTC.